This entry concerns a single T cell receptor (beta chain). These data belong to a study of blood T cell repertoires in COVID-19. Study information: There were acute and convalescent COVID-19 samples, and they came from the United States, Italy and Spain. Sample material is recorded as cDNA or gDNA derived from T cells, B-cell-depleted T cells, or PBMCs.

The V gene's germline CDR1 is KGHSH and CDR2 LQKENI. This CDR3 has 14 residues. Trimming took off 2 bases at V and 2 bases at J, with 7 bases between the two ends. Enrolled during active infection, Seattle patients were then followed longitudinally. Per the authors' pipeline: Reference gene primer amplification in the assay estimated nucleated cell counts. Repertoires were generated with immunoSEQ multiplex PCR, while TCRdb's copy carries only in-frame clones and drops some. V, J and clone size are those of that table, while D and trimming were read from the DNA. The table has approximately 170,000 clones, around 85% seen once.

This chain joins TRBV18 and TRBJ1-3; possibly TRBD1 for D (5 bases). The sequence derives from a man older than 75 with COVID-19, enrolled during active disease. Specimen: peripheral blood. This chain's CDR3 is CASSPDSPGNTIYF. CDR3 sequence (DNA): TGTGCCAGCTCACCAGACAGCCCTGGAAACACCATATATTTT.